This record covers a single T cell receptor beta chain. What it binds is not known. V gave up 1 base and J gave up 3 bases, with 5 bases separating them. CDR3 length equals 13 residues. Germline CDR1 reads SGHTA; CDR2 reads FQGTGA. These data are taken from a study of blood T cells in healthy people across ages. Broader study findings: Considered underestimates were the diversity estimates obtained from one million T cells. CMV status of donors was unknown, possibly confounding expanded clonotype changes.

A second PCR, run for roughly 7 to 12 cycles, used a sample-barcoded 5' primer plus a J-beta primer mix. Every cDNA molecule bore a tag from a template-switch adaptor containing 12 random nucleotides. TCRdb reanalysed the 5' RACE reads using MiXCR and keeps one entry per CDR3 protein. The data contain fewer than 800,000 distinct CDR3 sequences, around 48% of them singletons. Sequenced sample: blood. This chain connects TRBV7-3 to TRBJ2-3; D not resolved. The sequence was obtained from a woman between 55 and 75 years old in good health. For the CDR3, the DNA is TGTGCCAGCAGCTTAATTTGGACAGATACGCAGTATTTT. It codes for CASSLIWTDTQYF. The whole variable domain, filled in from reference TRBV7-3 and TRBJ2-3, reads GAGVSQTPSNKVTEKGKYVELRCDPISGHTALYWYRQSLGQGPEFLIYFQGTGAADDSGLPNDRFFAVRPEGSVSTLKIQRTERGDSAVYLCASSLIWTDTQYFGPGTRLTVL.